These 32 T cell receptor beta chains share one sample of origin, sequenced in a study of human CD4 T cells and Enterobacteriaceae. Memory CD4+ T cells were sorted as all CD4+ cells except CD45RA+CCR7+CD95- naive cells, over 98% pure. The repertoire was sequenced with immunoSEQ multiplex PCR; TCRdb's copy has only in-frame clones and lacks some. The sample lists approximately 26,000 clones, approximately 78% occurring once. The source material was memory CD4+ T cells from blood. The source is a human donor in good health.

The chain uses TRBV5-6 and TRBJ2-5; 9 bases fit TRBD1. With V trimmed by 3 bases and J by 5 bases, 11 bases remained unmatched. Germline CDR1 reads SGHDT; CDR2 reads YYEEEE. The CDR3 contains 16 residues. CDR3 DNA: TGTGCCAGCAGCTCGCTCCGGGACAGGGTAGGGGAGACCCAGTACTTC. Amino acid sequence: CASSSLRDRVGETQYF. Supplemented by reference TRBV5-6 and TRBJ2-5, the full variable domain reads DAGVTQSPTHLIKTRGQQVTLRCSPKSGHDTVSWYQQALGQGPQFIFQYYEEEERQRGNFPDRFSGHQFPNYSSELNVNALLLGDSALYLCASSSLRDRVGETQYFGPGTRLLVL.

Only one count was recorded for this clone. The chain employs TRBV29-1 and TRBJ2-5; 8 nucleotides line up with TRBD1. The length of the CDR3 is 13 residues. Germline values: CDR1 SQVTM, CDR2 ANQGSEA. V lost 6 bases to trimming and J lost 7 bases; unmatched junction nucleotides: 10. The CDR3 sequence: CSVGTGGLGTQYF. As DNA, the CDR3 is TGCAGCGTAGGGACAGGCGGCCTGGGGACCCAGTACTTC. The full variable domain, its missing parts supplied by reference TRBV29-1 and TRBJ2-5, is SAVISQKPSRDICQRGTSLTIQCQVDSQVTMMFWYRQQPGQSLTLIATANQGSEATYESGFVIDKFPISRPNLTFSTLTVSNMSPEDSSIYLCSVGTGGLGTQYFGPGTRLLVL.

This chain uses TRBV9 with TRBJ2-3; D not resolved. Germline CDR1 and CDR2: SGDLS and YYNGEE. The CDR3 covers 12 residues. Trimming removed 3 bases from V and 5 bases from J, with 7 bases in between. CDR3 in DNA: TGTGCCAGCAGCGCCCTTCGAGATACGCAGTATTTT. This sequence encodes CASSALRDTQYF. The full variable domain, rest sourced from reference TRBV9 and TRBJ2-3, is DSGVTQTPKHLITATGQRVTLRCSPRSGDLSVYWYQQSLDQGLQFLIQYYNGEERAKGNILERFSAQQFPDLHSELNLSSLELGDSALYFCASSALRDTQYFGPGTRLTVL.

The chain links TRBV6-1 to TRBJ2-3; D is uncertain. The germline CDR1 and CDR2 sequences are MNHNS and SASEGT. The CDR3 contains 14 residues. With 1 base removed from V and 2 bases from J, the gap between germline ends came to 7 bases. CDR3 residues: CASSEGSLTDTQYF. CDR3 sequence (DNA): TGTGCCAGCAGTGAAGGAAGTCTCACAGATACGCAGTATTTT.

The V and J genes are TRBV21-1 and TRBJ1-2. TRBV21-1 is a listed pseudogene. The CDR3 runs 14 residues. CDR3 region: CANRRGHRGGGYTF. CDR3 in DNA: TGTGCCAACCGTCGGGGCCACCGAGGCGGGGGCTACACCTTC.

The V gene is TRBV28, the J gene TRBJ1-5; 9 bases map to TRBD1. Germline V gene data show CDR1 as MDHEN and CDR2 as SYDVKM. The CDR3 loop spans 16 amino acids. The V segment lost 3 bases and the J segment 3 bases; nucleotides outside the gene matches: 6. The chain's CDR3 is CASSFAGQGYNQPQHF. The CDR3 coding sequence is TGTGCCAGCAGTTTTGCTGGACAGGGGTACAATCAGCCCCAGCATTTT.

The chain links TRBV27 to TRBJ2-2; the D gene is possibly TRBD1 (5 bases). Between the trimmed V and J ends, which lost 3 bases and 5 bases, there was a span of 13 bases. Germline CDR1 reads MNHEY; CDR2 reads SMNVEV (reference sequence). The CDR3 totals 15 residues. The CDR3 DNA is TGTGCCAGCAGTTTCTCGGCAGGGATTACCGGGGAGCTGTTTTTT. It codes for CASSFSAGITGELFF.

CDR3 nucleotide sequence: TGTGCCACCACTCATCTATGGGAGGGGCAGCCCCAGCATTTT. This gives the protein CATTHLWEGQPQHF. The gene calls are TRBV6-5 and TRBJ1-5; TRBD1 is a possible D gene (5 bases). Per germline, CDR1 MNHEY and CDR2 SVGAGI. Deletions cut 10 bases from V and 7 bases from J, with 20 bases between. The CDR3 is 14 amino acids.

V is TRBV5-1 and J is TRBJ2-3, with TRBD2 identical over 14 bases. The V segment lost 1 base and the J segment 1 base; nucleotides outside the gene matches: 5. This CDR3 is built from 18 residues. CDR1 SGHRS and CDR2 YFSETQ come from the germline V gene. The CDR3 loop is CASSLPGLAGGGTDTQYF. DNA of the CDR3: TGCGCCAGCAGCTTGCCTGGACTAGCGGGGGGAGGCACAGATACGCAGTATTTT.

The chain links TRBV5-5 to TRBJ1-1; 7 bases fit TRBD1. The CDR3 sequence is 13 residues long. V trimming: 2 bases; J trimming: 11 bases; junction bases outside the gene matches: 9. CDR1 and CDR2 from the germline V gene are SGHKS and YYEKEE (reference sequence). The CDR3 is CASSFPTGEEAFF. CDR3 DNA: TGTGCCAGCAGCTTCCCTACAGGGGAGGAGGCTTTCTTT. Full variable domain (missing parts from reference TRBV5-5 and TRBJ1-1): DAGVTQSPTHLIKTRGQQVTLRCSPISGHKSVSWYQQVLGQGPQFIFQYYEKEERGRGNFPDRFSARQFPNYSSELNVNALLLGDSALYLCASSFPTGEEAFFGQGTRLTVV.

V and J are TRBV11-3 and TRBJ1-3; 7 nucleotides align to TRBD1. The CDR3 covers 15 residues. V trimming: 5 bases; J trimming: 0 bases; junction bases outside the gene matches: 4. CDR1 is SGHNT, CDR2 YENEEA, per germline. CDR3 loop: CASSPQGLSGNTIYF. The CDR3 region has the DNA TGTGCCAGCAGCCCACAGGGGCTCTCTGGAAACACCATATATTTT.

The rearrangement links TRBV2 to TRBJ2-1; D is ambiguous. The CDR3 has 14 amino acids. V was pared by 4 bases and J by 8 bases, with 15 bases between. Germline-derived CDR1 and CDR2 are SNHLY and FYNNEI. This CDR3 is CASSVEVGRHEQFF. CDR3 in DNA: TGTGCCAGCAGTGTTGAGGTCGGTAGACATGAGCAGTTCTTC. Based on the CDR3 plus reference TRBV2 and TRBJ2-1, the full variable domain is EPEVTQTPSHQVTQMGQEVILRCVPISNHLYFYWYRQILGQKVEFLVSFYNNEISEKSEIFDDQFSVERPDGSNFTLKIRSTKLEDSAMYFCASSVEVGRHEQFFGPGTRLTVL.

This chain connects TRBV19 to TRBJ1-5, with 7 bases identical to TRBD1. Looked up from germline, CDR1 is LNHDA and CDR2 is SQIVND (reference sequence). Trimming cost V 7 bases and J 5 bases; bases outside gene matches: 11. The CDR3 has 15 residues. The CDR3 reads CASTYYTGEDQPQHF. For the CDR3, the DNA is TGTGCCAGTACTTACTACACAGGGGAGGATCAGCCCCAGCATTTT.

This clone has only one observation. The chain links TRBV7-7 to TRBJ2-7, with D possibly TRBD2 on 5 matching bases. Trimming cost V 4 bases and J 8 bases, with 9 bases left between them. The CDR3 spans 11 residues. In germline, CDR1 is SSHAT, CDR2 FNYEAQ (reference sequence). The CDR3 DNA follows: TGTGCCAGCAGCTCCGGGGATAAGCAGTACTTC. Translating gives CASSSGDKQYF.

This sequence joins TRBV15 and TRBJ2-2; 13 positions agree with TRBD2. Germline V gene data show CDR1 as LNHNV and CDR2 as YYDKDF (reference sequence). This CDR3 region has 18 residues. Unmatched junction bases numbered 10, after V lost 3 bases and J lost 6 bases. This chain's CDR3 is CATSRRTSGSPGAGELFF. The DNA for the CDR3 is TGTGCCACCAGCAGGAGGACTAGCGGGAGCCCCGGGGCCGGGGAGCTGTTTTTT.

This clone was seen only a few times. V and J are TRBV15 and TRBJ1-3, with 7 bases matching TRBD1. This CDR3 is 19 amino acids long. Germline V lookup: CDR1 LNHNV, CDR2 YYDKDF (reference sequence). With 0 bases clipped from V and 3 bases from J, the junction kept 14 bases outside the gene matches. CDR3 DNA sequence: TGTGCCACCAGCAGAGATGTCCCCTTACAGGGGCGCGGTGGAAACACCATATATTTT. Amino acid sequence: CATSRDVPLQGRGGNTIYF.

This clone was observed once. The genes are TRBV7-2 and TRBJ1-2; 7 nucleotides agree with TRBD1. J lost 2 bases, V lost 6 bases, and 9 bases had no gene match. Germline-derived CDR1 and CDR2 are SGHTA and FQGNSA. This CDR3 spans 15 amino acids. Written as DNA, the CDR3 is TGTGCCAGCAGTCGCCTCGGGACAGCAAACTATGGCTACACCTTC. It translates to CASSRLGTANYGYTF. Filled out from reference TRBV7-2 and TRBJ1-2, the complete variable domain reads GAGVSQSPSNKVTEKGKDVELRCDPISGHTALYWYRQSLGQGLEFLIYFQGNSAPDKSGLPSDRFSAERTGGSVSTLTIQRTQQEDSAVYLCASSRLGTANYGYTFGSGTRLTVV.

This chain joins TRBV28 and TRBJ2-3; 7 nucleotides match TRBD2. Germline V lookup: CDR1 MDHEN, CDR2 SYDVKM. This CDR3 is built from 13 residues. V gave up 6 bases and J gave up 1 base; unmatched junction bases: 1. This CDR3 reads CASRGGGTDTQYF. The DNA of the CDR3 is TGTGCCAGCAGGGGAGGGGGCACAGATACGCAGTATTTT.

V usage is TRBV28 and J usage is TRBJ1-4; TRBD1 matches 8 bases. Germline CDR1 is MDHEN and CDR2 is SYDVKM. The trim removed 4 bases at V and 8 bases at J, leaving 9 bases unmatched. The CDR3 extends over 15 amino acids. CDR3 region: CASSSRTGLGEKLFF. The CDR3 DNA is TGTGCCAGCAGTTCTCGGACAGGGTTAGGGGAAAAACTGTTTTTT. Combining the CDR3 with reference TRBV28 and TRBJ1-4 gives the whole variable domain DVKVTQSSRYLVKRTGEKVFLECVQDMDHENMFWYRQDPGLGLRLIYFSYDVKMKEKGDIPEGYSVSREKKERFSLILESASTNQTSMYLCASSSRTGLGEKLFFGSGTQLSVL.

The chain links TRBV4-1 to TRBJ2-3; unclear D gene. CDR3 length: 11 amino acids. Deletions cut 5 bases from V and 3 bases from J, with 3 bases between. The germline V gene encodes CDR1 MGHRA and CDR2 YSYEKL. The CDR3 bases are TGCGCCAGCAGCTCTACAGATACGCAGTATTTT. Its protein is CASSSTDTQYF.

The V and J genes are TRBV4-1 and TRBJ1-5, with D tentatively TRBD1 (6 bases). Germline V gives CDR1 MGHRA, CDR2 YSYEKL. With 4 bases removed from V and 3 bases from J, the gap between germline ends came to 13 bases. The CDR3 extends over 15 amino acids. In DNA, the CDR3 is TGCGCCAGCAGCCCGGGAGGGGGGGACAATCAGCCCCAGCATTTT. This encodes CASSPGGGDNQPQHF.

This rearrangement joins TRBV19 to TRBJ1-2; TRBD1 agrees at 10 bases. Trimming removed 5 bases from V and 7 bases from J; junction bases left unmatched: 4. Germline CDR1 reads LNHDA; CDR2 reads SQIVND (reference sequence). CDR3 size: 13 residues. The CDR3 loop reads CASSAGTGVGYTF. CDR3 DNA sequence: TGTGCCAGTAGTGCCGGGACAGGGGTTGGCTACACCTTC.

This chain uses TRBV5-5 with TRBJ2-5; D perhaps matches TRBD2 (5 bases). V dropped 4 bases and J dropped 1 base, with 11 bases sitting between them. The CDR3 length is 14 residues. Germline V lookup: CDR1 SGHKS, CDR2 YYEKEE (reference sequence). CDR3 coding DNA: TGTGCCAGCAGCCGAATCCGGGGCCAAGAGACCCAGTACTTC. As protein: CASSRIRGQETQYF.

This clone was seen a single time. The chain is built from TRBV7-2 and TRBJ2-5; the D is unclear. This CDR3 region has 15 residues. Between the trimmed V and J ends, which lost 6 bases and 4 bases, there was a span of 18 bases. Germline CDR1 and CDR2: SGHTA and FQGNSA. DNA of the CDR3: TGTGCCAGCAGTCCGACCGGGCAAAGTGCAGAGACCCAGTACTTC. It specifies CASSPTGQSAETQYF.

The gene calls are TRBV5-1 and TRBJ1-2; 11 nucleotides line up with TRBD1. Per the germline V gene, CDR1 is SGHRS and CDR2 is YFSETQ. The CDR3 is made up of 14 amino acids. J lost 11 bases, V lost 3 bases, and 9 bases had no gene match. As DNA, the CDR3 is TGCGCCAGCAGCTGGGAAGGACAGGGGGCGAGGTACACCTTC. Translated, it gives CASSWEGQGARYTF.

In this sample, this clone turned up a few times. V is TRBV10-2 and J is TRBJ2-7; a weak D match, TRBD2 (6 bases). CDR3 length equals 13 residues. The germline gives CDR1 WSHSY, CDR2 SAAADI. V was cut by 6 bases and J by 0 bases, with 9 bases left in between. As DNA, the CDR3 is TGCGCCAGCAGGGGGGGAAGCTCCTACGAGCAGTACTTC. It translates to CASRGGSSYEQYF.

The genes are TRBV28 and TRBJ2-7, with 9 bases identical to TRBD1. Unmatched junction bases numbered 2, after V lost 8 bases and J lost 0 bases. The V gene's germline CDR1 is MDHEN and CDR2 SYDVKM. This CDR3 comprises 13 residues. CDR3 coding DNA: TGTGCCAGCCGGGACAGGGTCTCCTACGAGCAGTACTTC. Encoded protein: CASRDRVSYEQYF.

V usage is TRBV10-2 and J usage is TRBJ2-5; D possibly corresponds to TRBD1 (6 bases). This CDR3 contains 15 residues. CDR1 and CDR2 (germline): WSHSY, SAAADI. V was shortened by 6 bases and J by 1 base, with 15 bases between the two germline ends. The CDR3 is CASSLQGTGQETQYF. In DNA form, the CDR3 reads TGCGCCAGCAGCCTCCAGGGGACCGGCCAAGAGACCCAGTACTTC.

The rearrangement links TRBV6-5 to TRBJ2-5; tentative D call: TRBD2 (6 bases). This CDR3 is 15 amino acids long. Germline V CDR1 and CDR2: MNHEY, SVGAGI. V lost 0 bases and J 1 base, leaving 9 bases between the germline ends. This CDR3 reads CASSYSLAAQETQYF. The CDR3 DNA reads TGTGCCAGCAGTTACTCCTTAGCGGCCCAAGAGACCCAGTACTTC.

Written as DNA, the CDR3 is TGCAGTCATCATAGCACAGATACGCAGTATTTT. Its translation is CSHHSTDTQYF. The chain has TRBV20-1 and TRBJ2-3; D is ambiguous. The CDR3 is 11 amino acids. CDR1 DFQATT and CDR2 SNEGSKA come from the germline V gene (reference sequence). V was shortened by 8 bases and J by 0 bases, with 6 bases between the two germline ends.

The chain combines TRBV11-2 with TRBJ2-4, with a weak D call TRBD1 (5 bases). The germline V and J ends were trimmed by 5 bases and 2 bases, with 10 bases remaining between them. Per the germline V gene, CDR1 is SGHAT and CDR2 is FQNNGV. The length of the CDR3 is 14 residues. CDR3 loop: CASSGRDSKNIQYF. Written as DNA, the CDR3 is TGTGCCAGCAGCGGCAGGGATTCCAAAAACATTCAGTACTTC.

The chain is built from TRBV10-3 and TRBJ1-2; the D gene is possibly TRBD1 (5 bases). CDR1 and CDR2 from the germline V gene are ENHRY and SYGVKD. The germline V and J ends were trimmed by 4 bases and 0 bases, with 15 bases remaining between them. The CDR3 contains 16 residues. CDR3 in amino acids: CAISVAGGSTNYGYTF. CDR3 nucleotide sequence: TGTGCCATCAGTGTGGCGGGGGGATCCACTAACTATGGCTACACCTTC.